These 27 T cell receptor beta chains share one sample of origin, sequenced in a study of blood T cell repertoires in COVID-19. The assay was immunoSEQ multiplex PCR, and TCRdb's table has in-frame clones only and misses some. The table shows tens of thousands of clones, with about 80% occurring only once. Input material: peripheral blood. The receptors were gathered from a woman at least 80 years old with acute or convalescent COVID-19.

This rearrangement joins TRBV19 to TRBJ1-2; 10 bases fit TRBD1. Trimming at V came to 7 bases and at J to 2 bases, leaving 7 bases not matched to a gene. Per the germline V gene, CDR1 is LNHDA and CDR2 is SQIVND (reference sequence). The length of the CDR3 is 15 residues. This chain's CDR3 is CASTRGTGANYGYTF. DNA of the CDR3: TGTGCCAGTACCAGGGGGACAGGGGCAAACTATGGCTACACCTTC.

The chain has TRBV5-1 and TRBJ2-5; 11 bases are shared with TRBD2. Germline CDR1 SGHRS, CDR2 YFSETQ. CDR3 length: 15 residues. V lost 5 bases, J lost 1 base, and 4 bases stayed unmatched. In nucleotides, the CDR3 is TGCGCCAGCAGAGTAGCGGGGGGGAGCCAAGAGACCCAGTACTTC. Translation gives CASRVAGGSQETQYF.

This chain uses TRBV10-1 with TRBJ2-7, with 11 bases that match TRBD1. This CDR3 region has 15 residues. J lost 3 bases, V lost 3 bases, and 4 bases had no gene match. Germline CDR1 and CDR2: WNHNN and SYGVQD (reference sequence). CDR3 region: CASSDPGQGDYEQYF. For the CDR3, the DNA is TGCGCCAGCAGTGACCCGGGACAGGGGGACTACGAGCAGTACTTC.

This clone showed up just a few times. V is TRBV27 and J is TRBJ2-3; no firm D call. The V and J ends lost 6 bases and 0 bases respectively, with 10 bases between them. CDR3 length: 14 amino acids. From germline, CDR1 is MNHEY and CDR2 SMNVEV (reference sequence). CDR3 sequence (DNA): TGTGCCAGCAGCAAACTCTCTAGCACAGATACGCAGTATTTT. Encoded protein: CASSKLSSTDTQYF.

This chain links TRBV28 with TRBJ2-2; TRBD1 aligns across 7 bases. V was pared by 4 bases and J by 4 bases, with 6 bases of the junction left unmatched. Per the germline V gene, CDR1 is MDHEN and CDR2 is SYDVKM. The CDR3 length is 15 residues. CDR3 residues: CASSSRGWSTGELFF. The CDR3 DNA reads as TGTGCCAGCAGTTCCAGGGGGTGGTCCACCGGGGAGCTGTTTTTT.

The chain is built from TRBV10-1 and TRBJ2-7; 7 bases match TRBD1. J was trimmed by 6 bases and V by 4 bases; bases with no gene match: 9. The CDR3 contains 14 residues. The germline gives CDR1 WNHNN, CDR2 SYGVQD (reference sequence). CDR3: CASSGVRGRCEQYF. Here the CDR3 DNA reads TGCGCCAGCAGTGGCGTCAGGGGGAGATGCGAGCAGTACTTC.

The rearrangement joins TRBV21-1 to TRBJ2-1; the table names TRBD1, a call not compared with the DNA. TRBV21-1 corresponds to a pseudogene. CDR3 length: 11 residues. The CDR3 loop reads CASSPRDRWFF. In nucleotides, the CDR3 is TGTGCCAGCAGTCCCCGGGACAGGTGGTTCTTC.

The chain joins TRBV5-1 to TRBJ2-3, with TRBD2 identical over 8 bases. CDR1 is SGHRS, CDR2 YFSETQ, per germline. The CDR3 contains 16 residues. V trimming: 2 bases; J trimming: 0 bases; junction bases outside the gene matches: 5. The CDR3 spells CASSLISGGSTDTQYF. The CDR3 DNA sequence: TGCGCCAGCAGCTTAATAAGCGGGGGCAGCACAGATACGCAGTATTTT.

The chain recombines TRBV20-1 with TRBJ2-5; D possibly corresponds to TRBD2 (5 bases). CDR1 and CDR2 (germline): DFQATT, SNEGSKA (reference sequence). The CDR3 has 11 amino acids. The CDR3 reads CSAGLGETQYF. CDR3 nucleotides: TGCAGCGCTGGACTTGGAGAGACCCAGTACTTC.

This clone was detected a few times. This sequence joins TRBV7-2 and TRBJ1-5; D is perhaps TRBD1 (5 bases). Germline assignment: CDR1 SGHTA and CDR2 FQGNSA. Trimming took 1 base from V and 1 from J, leaving 8 bases between them. This CDR3 comprises 15 residues. CDR3: CASSLGPGSNQPQHF. The CDR3 DNA follows: TGTGCCAGCAGCTTAGGTCCAGGGAGCAATCAGCCCCAGCATTTT.

Only one count was recorded for this clone. The V call is TRBV5-1, the J call TRBJ2-3; TRBD1 matches 7 bases. Germline-derived CDR1 and CDR2 are SGHRS and YFSETQ. Germline trimming cut 3 bases from V and 0 bases from J; bases unmatched to any gene: 4. The CDR3 spans 15 residues. The CDR3 protein is CASSSGQISTDTQYF. CDR3 in DNA: TGCGCCAGCAGCTCGGGACAGATAAGCACAGATACGCAGTATTTT.

This rearrangement joins TRBV19 to TRBJ1-1; perhaps TRBD1 as D (6 bases). The length of the CDR3 is 16 residues. CDR1 is LNHDA, CDR2 SQIVND, per germline (reference sequence). Deletions cut 8 bases from V and 4 bases from J, with 23 bases between. In nucleotides, the CDR3 is TGTGCCAGTCACTCAAGAGGGGGGGAAGGGTTCACTGAAGCTTTCTTT. Translated, it gives CASHSRGGEGFTEAFF. Drawing the rest from reference TRBV19 and TRBJ1-1, the complete variable domain is DGGITQSPKYLFRKEGQNVTLSCEQNLNHDAMYWYRQDPGQGLRLIYYSQIVNDFQKGDIAEGYSVSREKKESFPLTVTSAQKNPTAFYLCASHSRGGEGFTEAFFGQGTRLTVV.

The rearrangement links TRBV18 to TRBJ1-6; 7 nucleotides agree with TRBD1. This CDR3 is 19 amino acids long. Germline CDR1 reads KGHSH; CDR2 reads LQKENI. The V and J ends lost 3 bases and 0 bases, in that order; junction bases with no gene match: 11. CDR3 sequence (DNA): TGTGCCAGCTCACCTTTGCCGACAGGGATGAGCTCCTATAATTCACCCCTCCACTTT. This encodes CASSPLPTGMSSYNSPLHF. Drawing the rest from reference TRBV18 and TRBJ1-6, the complete variable domain is NAGVMQNPRHLVRRRGQEARLRCSPMKGHSHVYWYRQLPEEGLKFMVYLQKENIIDESGMPKERFSAEFPKEGPSILRIQQVVRGDSAAYFCASSPLPTGMSSYNSPLHFGNGTRLTVT.

The rearrangement uses TRBV2 and TRBJ1-3; TRBD1 aligns across 10 bases. V shed 6 bases, J shed 2 bases, and the junction held 1 base outside the gene matches. The length of the CDR3 is 14 residues. CDR1 and CDR2 from the germline V gene are SNHLY and FYNNEI. CDR3 sequence (DNA): TGTGCCAGCAGAGGGACAGGGGCTGGAAACACCATATATTTT. This sequence encodes CASRGTGAGNTIYF.

V and J are TRBV9 and TRBJ1-4, with D unclear. This CDR3 has 14 residues. Germline V CDR1 and CDR2: SGDLS, YYNGEE. The V end was cut by 0 bases, the J end by 7 bases, with 10 bases between. This CDR3 reads CASSVVAGGEKLFF. The CDR3 DNA is TGTGCCAGCAGCGTAGTCGCGGGCGGTGAAAAACTGTTTTTT.

The chain has TRBV12-2 and TRBJ2-5; TRBD2 is the table's D call and was not checked against the DNA. TRBV12-2 is shown as a pseudogene. This CDR3 is 14 amino acids long. The DNA for the CDR3 is TGTGCAAGTCGCTTAGGAGGGAAACAAGAGACCCAGTACTTC. Translation gives CASRLGGKQETQYF.

V is TRBV19 and J is TRBJ2-1; 11 positions agree with TRBD1. V gave up 6 bases and J gave up 3 bases; unmatched junction bases: 4. The length of the CDR3 is 15 residues. The V gene's germline CDR1 is LNHDA and CDR2 SQIVND (reference sequence). CDR3: CASREGQGDYNEQFF. As DNA, the CDR3 is TGTGCCAGTAGAGAGGGACAGGGGGACTACAATGAGCAGTTCTTC.

V gene TRBV18 combines with J gene TRBJ1-4; a possible D gene is TRBD1 (5 bases). CDR1 and CDR2 from the germline V gene are KGHSH and LQKENI. The CDR3 totals 14 residues. Trimming took off 4 bases at V and 7 bases at J, with 13 bases between the two ends. The CDR3 coding sequence is TGTGCCAGCTCACGGCCGGACATCCGTGAAAAACTGTTTTTT. It codes for CASSRPDIREKLFF.

This clone was recorded only once. The V gene is TRBV20-1, the J gene TRBJ2-1; 7 positions match TRBD1. There are 11 residues in the CDR3. The germline CDR1 and CDR2 sequences are DFQATT and SNEGSKA (reference sequence). V dropped 3 bases and J dropped 15; count of bases not matched to a gene: 8. The CDR3 bases are TGCAGTGCTAGGGCCGGGACAGACCGGTTCTTC. It encodes CSARAGTDRFF.

This chain uses TRBV3-1 (or the pseudogene TRBV3-2) with TRBJ1-1, with D possibly matching TRBD1 (6 bases). The germline V gene encodes CDR1 LGHDT and CDR2 YNNKEL (reference sequence). The V end was cut by 4 bases, the J end by 3 bases, with 12 bases between. The CDR3 is 14 residues long. The chain's CDR3 is CASSLPGGHTEAFF. The CDR3 DNA reads TGTGCCAGCAGCCTCCCGGGGGGCCACACTGAAGCTTTCTTT.

J is TRBJ2-1 and V is TRBV5-1, with 8 positions matching TRBD2. V was pared by 1 base and J by 4 bases, with 4 bases of the junction left unmatched. The CDR3 has 15 residues. Germline CDR1 SGHRS, CDR2 YFSETQ. The CDR3 nucleotides are TGCGCCAGCAGCTTGCTACTAGCGGTTTACAATGAGCAGTTCTTC. This encodes CASSLLLAVYNEQFF.

The chain is built from TRBV3-1 (or the pseudogene TRBV3-2) and TRBJ2-1, with TRBD2 matching 10 bases. The length of the CDR3 is 17 residues. The V and J ends lost 1 base and 4 bases, in that order; junction bases with no gene match: 7. The germline CDR1 and CDR2 sequences are LGHDT and YNNKEL (reference sequence). This chain's CDR3 is CASSQAGRLAGYNEQFF. The CDR3, as DNA: TGTGCCAGCAGCCAAGCGGGCCGACTAGCGGGTTACAATGAGCAGTTCTTC.

This sequence joins TRBV19 and TRBJ2-2, with 13 bases matching TRBD2. The CDR3 is 16 residues long. Germline V lookup: CDR1 LNHDA, CDR2 SQIVND (reference sequence). V gave up 6 bases and J gave up 9 bases; unmatched junction bases: 10. The CDR3 DNA reads as TGTGCCAGTAGCGGGACTAGCGGGGCGGCCTTACGGGAGCTGTTTTTT. This sequence encodes CASSGTSGAALRELFF.

V is TRBV7-2 and J is TRBJ2-5; D is undetermined. Trimming left V 1 base short and J 5 bases short, with 14 bases between. Germline CDR1 is SGHTA and CDR2 is FQGNSA. The CDR3 runs to 15 residues. CDR3 DNA: TGTGCCAGCAGCTTAGGCGGTACGGTATGGGAGACCCAGTACTTC. It is translated as CASSLGGTVWETQYF.

The chain employs TRBV7-2 and TRBJ1-5, with D tentatively TRBD1 (6 bases). This CDR3 comprises 13 residues. Germline CDR1 SGHTA, CDR2 FQGNSA. Trimming pared 1 base from V and 7 bases from J, leaving 8 bases between. The CDR3 DNA sequence: TGTGCCAGCAGCTTAGGACAGGCCCAGCCCCAGCATTTT. Encoded protein: CASSLGQAQPQHF.

The chain uses TRBV30 and TRBJ2-7, with a tentative D call TRBD1 (6 bases). This CDR3 is built from 12 residues. Germline V gene lookup returns CDR1 GTSNPN and CDR2 SVGIG (reference sequence). Deletions cut 4 bases from V and 3 bases from J, with 10 bases between. The CDR3 nucleotides are TGTGCCTGGAAGGGGGATTTCTACGAGCAGTACTTC. It specifies CAWKGDFYEQYF. Combining the CDR3 with reference TRBV30 and TRBJ2-7 gives the whole variable domain SQTIHQWPATLVQPVGSPLSLECTVEGTSNPNLYWYRQAAGRGLQLLFYSVGIGQISSEVPQNLSASRPQDRQFILSSKKLLLSDSGFYLCAWKGDFYEQYFGPGTRLTVT.

CDR3 loop: CASRSPGRRINQPQHF. Written as DNA, the CDR3 is TGTGCCAGCAGATCACCCGGGAGACGAATCAATCAGCCCCAGCATTTT. J is TRBJ1-5 and V is TRBV6-7; D is ambiguous. TRBV6-7 is annotated as an ORF whose role is uncertain. Trimming cost V 6 bases and J 3 bases, with 18 bases left between them. The CDR3 sequence is 16 residues long.